The 14 T cell receptor beta chains below were found in one sample sequenced in a study of blood T cell repertoires in COVID-19. Some clones are missing from TCRdb's copy, which holds only in-frame ones; the method was immunoSEQ multiplex PCR. Among 200,000 to 250,000 clones listed, around 90% were seen once. The specimen was peripheral blood. The receptors derive from a man aged 30 to 45 with COVID-19, enrolled during active disease.

This clone was seen once. The chain recombines TRBV9 with TRBJ2-1, with 7 positions matching TRBD2. The J segment lost 2 bases and the V segment lost 5 bases, leaving 10 bases of the junction unmatched. Germline V gives CDR1 SGDLS, CDR2 YYNGEE. The CDR3 has 16 residues. CDR3 bases: TGTGCCAGCAGACCCTCCGGGACTAATACCTACAATGAGCAGTTCTTC. It codes for CASRPSGTNTYNEQFF.

The chain links TRBV19 to TRBJ1-5, with 10 bases that match TRBD1. Germline V gene lookup returns CDR1 LNHDA and CDR2 SQIVND (reference sequence). There are 15 residues in the CDR3. The ends lost 5 bases at V and 4 bases at J; junction bases unmatched: 5. CDR3 region: CASSLGQGENQPQHF. The CDR3 region has the DNA TGTGCCAGTAGTCTTGGACAGGGGGAGAATCAGCCCCAGCATTTT.

This chain joins TRBV4-3 and TRBJ1-1; D may be TRBD1 (5 bases). The CDR3 length is 17 residues. The germline V and J ends were trimmed by 0 bases and 6 bases, with 20 bases remaining between them. CDR1 LGHNA and CDR2 YSLEER come from the germline V gene. In nucleotides, the CDR3 is TGCGCCAGCAGCCAAGAGATTAAGGGGACCCCGGGGGCTGAAGCTTTCTTT. Encoded protein: CASSQEIKGTPGAEAFF.

The V call is TRBV9, the J call TRBJ1-2; D may be TRBD1 (5 bases). This CDR3 is built from 15 residues. Trimming pared 0 bases from V and 2 bases from J, leaving 11 bases between. Germline CDR1 SGDLS, CDR2 YYNGEE. CDR3: CASSVGGHQNYGYTF. CDR3 DNA: TGTGCCAGCAGCGTAGGTGGACACCAAAACTATGGCTACACCTTC.

This clone appeared a single time. The chain uses TRBV30 and TRBJ1-5, with 12 positions matching TRBD1. The CDR3 is made up of 16 amino acids. Germline values: CDR1 GTSNPN, CDR2 SVGIG (reference sequence). J was trimmed by 6 bases and V by 2 bases; bases with no gene match: 8. The CDR3 DNA is TGTGCCTGGAGTCCCCCGGGACAGGGGGCTGTTCAGCCCCAGCATTTT. Residues: CAWSPPGQGAVQPQHF.

The J gene is TRBJ2-2, the V gene TRBV7-3, with TRBD2 matching over 8 bases. V lost 5 bases to trimming and J lost 4 bases; unmatched junction nucleotides: 6. The germline gives CDR1 SGHTA, CDR2 FQGTGA. This CDR3 has 15 amino acids. DNA for the CDR3: TGTGCCAGCAGCCGAGCCGGGACTAGCACCGGGGAGCTGTTTTTT. Translated, it gives CASSRAGTSTGELFF.

This clone has just one count. This rearrangement joins TRBV18 to TRBJ1-4, with D hard to call. The CDR3 sequence is 16 residues long. Trimming took off 6 bases at V and 0 bases at J, with 14 bases between the two ends. CDR1 is KGHSH, CDR2 LQKENI, per germline. This CDR3 is CASSPVAASTNEKLFF. The DNA of the CDR3 is TGTGCCAGCTCTCCTGTAGCCGCTTCAACTAATGAAAAACTGTTTTTT. Together with reference TRBV18 and TRBJ1-4, the CDR3 gives the full variable domain: NAGVMQNPRHLVRRRGQEARLRCSPMKGHSHVYWYRQLPEEGLKFMVYLQKENIIDESGMPKERFSAEFPKEGPSILRIQQVVRGDSAAYFCASSPVAASTNEKLFFGSGTQLSVL.

The V gene is TRBV5-4, the J gene TRBJ1-1; 9 bases align to TRBD1. The V gene end was trimmed by 4 bases and the J gene end by 5 bases; junction bases not matched to a gene: 3. Germline-derived CDR1 and CDR2 are SGHNT and YYREEE (reference sequence). This CDR3 contains 13 residues. For the CDR3, the DNA is TGTGCCAGCAGCAGGGACAGGGATACTGAAGCTTTCTTT. Its translation: CASSRDRDTEAFF.

The chain is built from TRBV7-3 and TRBJ2-3; possibly TRBD1 for D (6 bases). Germline loops: CDR1 SGHTA, CDR2 FQGTGA. V was cut by 5 bases and J by 5 bases, with 14 bases left in between. The CDR3 length is 14 residues. The CDR3 spells CASSRGPGEDTQYF. The CDR3 bases are TGTGCCAGCAGCCGGGGTCCAGGGGAAGATACGCAGTATTTT.

This sequence joins TRBV2 and TRBJ2-5, with D maybe TRBD2 (6 bases). CDR3 size: 14 residues. Germline CDR1 SNHLY, CDR2 FYNNEI. V dropped 0 bases and J dropped 4 bases, with 9 bases sitting between them. CDR3 sequence: CASSEAPGGETQYF. The CDR3 nucleotides read TGTGCCAGCAGTGAAGCCCCCGGGGGAGAGACCCAGTACTTC.

The V and J genes are TRBV5-5 and TRBJ1-1; a weak D match, TRBD1 (5 bases). The V gene lost 4 bases and the J gene lost 1 base, with 17 bases spanning the gap. Per the germline V gene, CDR1 is SGHKS and CDR2 is YYEKEE (reference sequence). The length of the CDR3 is 16 residues. The CDR3 nucleotides read TGTGCCAGCAGCCCGACTCGGGACTTTCCGAACACTGAAGCTTTCTTT. Its protein product is CASSPTRDFPNTEAFF.

This clone has only a few counts. The genes are TRBV5-4 and TRBJ2-7; D gene unclear. The V gene's germline CDR1 is SGHNT and CDR2 YYREEE (reference sequence). V dropped 1 base and J dropped 6 bases, with 14 bases sitting between them. The length of the CDR3 is 14 residues. In DNA, the CDR3 is TGTGCCAGCAGCTTGAACAGATTTCTTGGCGAGCAGTACTTC. Its translation is CASSLNRFLGEQYF. The full variable domain, with the rest looked up from reference TRBV5-4 and TRBJ2-7, is ETGVTQSPTHLIKTRGQQVTLRCSSQSGHNTVSWYQQALGQGPQFIFQYYREEENGRGNFPPRFSGLQFPNYSSELNVNALELDDSALYLCASSLNRFLGEQYFGPGTRLTVT.

This clone was observed once. The V gene is TRBV19, the J gene TRBJ1-1, with 9 bases matching TRBD1. The CDR3 sequence is 16 residues long. Trimming took 6 bases from V and 1 from J; bases not matched to a gene: 9. Germline CDR1 reads LNHDA; CDR2 reads SQIVND (reference sequence). CDR3 coding DNA: TGTGCCAGTAGCCTCGGGACAGGGATGCGGAACACTGAAGCTTTCTTT. It encodes CASSLGTGMRNTEAFF.

Only one count was recorded for this clone. V is TRBV6-2 or TRBV6-3 and J is TRBJ1-6, with D perhaps matching TRBD1 (5 bases). The CDR3 totals 16 residues. CDR1 and CDR2 from the germline V gene are MNHEY and SVGEGT. V dropped 5 bases and J dropped 0 bases, with 11 bases sitting between them. The CDR3 protein is CASSDRQSSYNSPLHF. The CDR3 nucleotides are TGTGCCAGCAGTGACCGACAGAGCTCCTATAATTCACCCCTCCACTTT.